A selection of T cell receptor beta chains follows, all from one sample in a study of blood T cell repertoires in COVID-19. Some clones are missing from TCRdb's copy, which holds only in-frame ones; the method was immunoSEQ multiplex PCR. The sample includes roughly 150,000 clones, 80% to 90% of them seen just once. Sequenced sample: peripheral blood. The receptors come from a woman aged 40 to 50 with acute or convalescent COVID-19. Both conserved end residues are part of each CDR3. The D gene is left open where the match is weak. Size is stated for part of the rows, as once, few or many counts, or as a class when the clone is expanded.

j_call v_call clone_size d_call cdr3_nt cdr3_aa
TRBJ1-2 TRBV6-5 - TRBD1 TGTGCCAGCAGTCCCGGGACAGGGGGCGGCTATGGCTACACCTTC CASSPGTGGGYGYTF
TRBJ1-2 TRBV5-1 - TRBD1 TGCGCCAGCAGCACGGGACAGGGGGAATATGGCTACACCTTC CASSTGQGEYGYTF
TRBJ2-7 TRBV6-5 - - TGTGCCTGTCTTTCTGTCCTCGAGCAGTACTTC CACLSVLEQYF
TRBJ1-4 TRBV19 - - TGTGCCAGTAGTCAGCTGAGCAGGGTGGAGGAAAAACTGTTTTTT CASSQLSRVEEKLFF
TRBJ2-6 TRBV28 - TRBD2 TGTGCCAGCAGTTTAGCTGGGGGGGCTGGGGCCAACGTCCTGACTTTC CASSLAGGAGANVLTF
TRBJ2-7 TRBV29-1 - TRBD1 TGCAGCGCGAGACAGGGTAGAATGGGCGAGCAGTACTTC CSARQGRMGEQYF
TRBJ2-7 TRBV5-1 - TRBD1 TGCGCCAGCAGCTTGCGGGGACAGGGCTACGAGCAGTACTTC CASSLRGQGYEQYF
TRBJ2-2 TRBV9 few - TGTGCCAGCAGCTCTCCCTCCGACACCGGGGAGCTGTTTTTT CASSSPSDTGELFF
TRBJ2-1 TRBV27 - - TGTGCCAGCAGTTTTTTAGTCCGTGAAGTACCCAATGAGCAGTTCTTC CASSFLVREVPNEQFF
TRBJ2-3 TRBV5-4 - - TGTGCCAGCAGCTTGGGACTTACTAGCACAGATACGCAGTATTTT CASSLGLTSTDTQYF
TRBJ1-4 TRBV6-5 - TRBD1 TGTGCCAGCAGTTACACCCAGGGGGCGAGTAGCGAAAAACTGTTTTTT CASSYTQGASSEKLFF
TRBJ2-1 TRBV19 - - TGTGCCAGTATTGCGGTAGGATACAATGAGCAGTTCTTC CASIAVGYNEQFF
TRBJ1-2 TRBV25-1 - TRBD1 TGTGCCAGCAGTGAATCCAGGGGGCTCAGTGGCTACACCTTC CASSESRGLSGYTF
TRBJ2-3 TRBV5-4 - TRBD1 TGTGCCAGCAGCTTGGACCCGACAGGGGGCATAGATACGCAGTATTTT CASSLDPTGGIDTQYF
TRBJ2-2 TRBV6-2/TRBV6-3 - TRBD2 TGTGCCAGCAGTTCCGGGGGGGGCCCTGCCGGGGAGCTGTTTTTT CASSSGGGPAGELFF
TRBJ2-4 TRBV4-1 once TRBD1 TGCGCCAGCAGCCAACCATATACAGGGGCCTCAGCCAAAAACATTCAGTACTTC CASSQPYTGASAKNIQYF
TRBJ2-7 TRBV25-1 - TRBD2 TGTGCCAGCAGTGATGAGACTAGCGGGGCGTACGAGCAGTACTTC CASSDETSGAYEQYF
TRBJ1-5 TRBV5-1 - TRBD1 TGCGCCAGCAAACCCGGACAGGGTGATCAGCCCCAGCATTTT CASKPGQGDQPQHF
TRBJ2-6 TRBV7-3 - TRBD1 TGTGCCAGCAGCTTAATGCCGGGACAGATCTCTGGGGCCAACGTCCTGACTTTC CASSLMPGQISGANVLTF
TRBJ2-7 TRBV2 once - TGTGCCAGCAGTGCTGGGCCTGAGCAGTACTTC CASSAGPEQYF
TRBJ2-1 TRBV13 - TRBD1 TGTGCCAGCAGCCCCAGGACAGGTACTATTGGGCAGTTCTTC CASSPRTGTIGQFF
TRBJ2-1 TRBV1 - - TGCACCAGCAGCCAAAGAAGGGGACTAGGCAACAATGAGCAGTTCTTC CTSSQRRGLGNNEQFF
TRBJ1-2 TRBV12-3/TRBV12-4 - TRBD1 TGTGCCAGCAGCGCAGGGGGCGGCTATGGCTACACCTTC CASSAGGGYGYTF
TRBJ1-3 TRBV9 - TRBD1 TGTGCCAGCAGCGTAGAAAGGGGGCCTGGAAACACCATATATTTT CASSVERGPGNTIYF
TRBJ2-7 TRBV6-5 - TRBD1 TGTGCCAGCAGCGAGACGACAGGGGACTCCTACGAGCAGTACTTC CASSETTGDSYEQYF
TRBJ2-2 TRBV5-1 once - TGCGCCAGCAGCTTGGCTGCACTAGGAGGCACCGGGGAGCTGTTTTTT CASSLAALGGTGELFF
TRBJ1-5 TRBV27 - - TGTGCCAGCAGTACCTTACAGGCTCCCTCAAATCAGCCCCAGCATTTT CASSTLQAPSNQPQHF
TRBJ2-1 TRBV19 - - TGTGCCAGTACTACCTACAGGATGACAGAGACAAGGTCGAATGAGCAGTTCTTC CASTTYRMTETRSNEQFF
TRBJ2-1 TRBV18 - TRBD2 TGTGCCAGCTCACCCCCTAGGAGCGGGGGGTACAATGAGCAGTTCTTC CASSPPRSGGYNEQFF
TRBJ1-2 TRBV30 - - TGTGCCTGGATCCGAGGGCTAGTTCCTGCGTGGCAGGCTTCCCCCAACTATGGCTACACCTTC CAWIRGLVPAWQASPNYGYTF
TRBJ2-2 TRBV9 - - TGTGCCAGCAGCCCAGAAGAAAACACCGGGGAGCTGTTTTTT CASSPEENTGELFF
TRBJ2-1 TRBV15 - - TGTGCCACCAGCAGGGATCCGGACGGGGTTGATGAGCAGTTCTTC CATSRDPDGVDEQFF
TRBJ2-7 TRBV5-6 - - TGTGCCAGCAGCTTGGCCAGGGGCTACGAGCAGTACTTC CASSLARGYEQYF
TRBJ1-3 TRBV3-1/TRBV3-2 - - TGTGCCAGCAGCCAAGTCTCGGCAGGCTCTGGAAACACCATATATTTT CASSQVSAGSGNTIYF
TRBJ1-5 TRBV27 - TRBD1 TGTGCCAGCAGCCGTCCACTCATCAGGGGGCTGAGCAATCAGCCCCAGCATTTT CASSRPLIRGLSNQPQHF
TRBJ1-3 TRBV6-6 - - TGTGCCAGCAGTTACGAGGGAATTGGAAACACCATATATTTT CASSYEGIGNTIYF
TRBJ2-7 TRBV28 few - TGTGCCAGCAGTTTAGTCTCAGGGGCCTACGAGCAGTACTTC CASSLVSGAYEQYF
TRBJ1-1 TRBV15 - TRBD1 TGTGCCACCAGCAGAGATGTGGGACAGACGAACACTGAAGCTTTCTTT CATSRDVGQTNTEAFF
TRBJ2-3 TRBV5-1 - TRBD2 TGCGCCAGCAGCTTCTCGACTAGCGGGGCAGATACGCAGTATTTT CASSFSTSGADTQYF
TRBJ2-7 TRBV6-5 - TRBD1 TGTGCCAGCGGCCTCCGTTTGGACAGGGACTACGAGCAGTACTTC CASGLRLDRDYEQYF
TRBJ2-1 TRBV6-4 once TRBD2 TGTGCCAGCAGTCTACTAGCGGGGGTCTACAATGAGCAGTTCTTC CASSLLAGVYNEQFF
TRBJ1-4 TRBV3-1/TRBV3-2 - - TGTGCCAGCAGCCGAGGGGGTAATGAAAAACTGTTTTTT CASSRGGNEKLFF
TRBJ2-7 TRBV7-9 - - TGTGCCAGCAGCTTAGCAAGAGGCTCCTACGAGCAGTACTTC CASSLARGSYEQYF
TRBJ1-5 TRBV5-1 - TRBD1 TGCGCCAGCAGCACCGGGACAGGGGACAATCAGCCCCAGCATTTT CASSTGTGDNQPQHF
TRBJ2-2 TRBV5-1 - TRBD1 TGCGCCAGCAGTCCCCCGGGGACAGTAAACACCGGGGAGCTGTTTTTT CASSPPGTVNTGELFF
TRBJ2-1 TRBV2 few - TGTGCCAGCAGTGTTGGTAGGAGCTCCTACAATGAGCAGTTCTTC CASSVGRSSYNEQFF
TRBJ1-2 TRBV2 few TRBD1 TGTGCCAGCAGTCCGGACAGGAATTTAAATGGCTACACCTTC CASSPDRNLNGYTF
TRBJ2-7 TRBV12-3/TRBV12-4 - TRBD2 TGTGCCAGCAGTTTGGGGACTACCTACGAGCAGTACTTC CASSLGTTYEQYF
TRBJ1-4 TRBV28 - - TGTGCCAGCAGTTTGGGGGGGCCTAATGAAAAACTGTTTTTT CASSLGGPNEKLFF
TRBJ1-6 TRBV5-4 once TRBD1 TGTGCCAGCAGCTTGGGTGACAGGGGTTGGTATAATTCACCCCTCCACTTT CASSLGDRGWYNSPLHF